The rows below give T cell receptor beta chains drawn from one sample of a study of T cells in placental villitis. Libraries were prepared by immunoSEQ multiplex PCR; TCRdb keeps only in-frame clonotypes and omits some of them. The sample has about 3,100 clones; 75% to 80% are singletons. Input material: placental tissue containing maternal and fetal cells. Every receptor here comes from a human patient with infectious villitis; the placental T cells may come from both mother and fetus. The CDR3 runs from the conserved cysteine through the conserved F or W.

CDR3,J,V
CASSPNLQGYGYTF,TRBJ1-2,TRBV7-9
CASSLISGGTDTQYF,TRBJ2-3,TRBV5-5
CASSGTSGGNNEQFF,TRBJ2-1,TRBV2
CASSLGQRGGDTQYF,TRBJ2-3,TRBV11-1
CASSQAGRGDRGPETLYGYTF,TRBJ1-2,TRBV3-1/TRBV3-2
CASSQEASGEEQYF,TRBJ2-7,TRBV4-2
CASHPEVVGGYEQYF,TRBJ2-7,TRBV28
CASSLVRGPHETQYF,TRBJ2-5,TRBV11-3
CASSVDGATEAFF,TRBJ1-1,TRBV9
CASSPHPGPRTDTEAFF,TRBJ1-1,TRBV3-1/TRBV3-2
CASSESESSYNEQFF,TRBJ2-1,TRBV19
CASSSGLAALQETQYF,TRBJ2-5,TRBV7-2
CASSEASLTEAFF,TRBJ1-1,TRBV6-1